This T cell receptor (beta chain) is drawn from a study of PD-1 blockade in classical Hodgkin lymphoma. TCRdb keeps only in-frame clones here, not all; method: immunoSEQ multiplex PCR. The table records some 23,000 clones, around 94% of them present only once. Stated time point: newly diagnosed, previously untreated cHL patient sample. Study-wide results and limits: Factors driving the repertoire differences, possibly disease activity or prior therapy, remain undefined.

This clone was seen just once. The antigen is unknown. The receptor was isolated from a human donor with classical Hodgkin lymphoma. The sample was peripheral blood mononuclear cells (PBMCs).

The CDR3 protein is CATSRGLAGGYNEQFF. The CDR3 bases are TGTGCCACCAGCAGAGGACTAGCGGGAGGGTACAATGAGCAGTTCTTC. The V call is TRBV15, the J call TRBJ2-1, with TRBD2 matching 14 bases. The trim removed 1 base at V and 4 bases at J, leaving 0 bases unmatched. The CDR3 totals 16 residues. Germline CDR1 LNHNV, CDR2 YYDKDF (reference sequence).